This T cell receptor beta chain was observed in a study of cytomegalovirus exposure and HLA in healthy donors. On this clone: The antigen is unknown.

The PCR used 60 Vbeta and 13 Jbeta primers. Profiling relied on immunoSEQ multiplex PCR, and the TCRdb table lists in-frame clones only, not all of them. The sample consists of 100,000 or so clones, around 76% of them appearing once. Germline CDR1 and CDR2: LNHDA and SQIVND (reference sequence). V dropped 5 bases and J dropped 0 bases, with 8 bases sitting between them. This CDR3 spans 14 amino acids. Study outcomes and limitations: While the bulk of TCR sequences proved rare, some public TCRs turned up in many donors. Investigators reported some 150 TCR beta chains as tied to cytomegalovirus.

Source material: PBMCs. V gene TRBV19 combines with J gene TRBJ2-4; D perhaps matches TRBD2 (6 bases). This TCR came from a man between 40 and 49 years old in good health and CMV-seropositive. The CDR3 DNA follows: TGTGCCAGTAGTGTGGGACTAGCCAAAAACATTCAGTACTTC. Translating gives CASSVGLAKNIQYF.